These 16 T cell receptor beta chains originate from one sample sequenced in a study of T cells in Graves' hyperthyroidism and ophthalmopathy. The TCR beta CDR3 regions underwent amplification using RNA transcripts as the source. Initially, a first-round RT-PCR of the TCR CDR3 employed the HTBI primer set. Using its own MiXCR run on the multiplex PCR reads, TCRdb lists one record per CDR3 protein. The sample holds hundreds of thousands of distinct CDR3 sequences, about 16% seen once. The sample was blood. The receptors stem from a woman in her twenties or thirties with Graves' hyperthyroidism.

This clonotype came up many times. This sequence joins TRBV6-6 and TRBJ2-7; 8 bases are shared with TRBD2. V lost 2 bases and J lost 5; bases outside the gene matches: 5. The CDR3 contains 14 residues. Looked up from germline, CDR1 is MNHNY and CDR2 is SVGAGI (reference sequence). The CDR3 region has the DNA TGTGCCAGCAGTTACAGGTCGACTAGCGACGAGCAGTACTTC. Encoded protein: CASSYRSTSDEQYF.

A few counts support this clonotype. This chain links TRBV9 with TRBJ1-1; D is possibly TRBD1 (5 bases). The V end was cut by 0 bases, the J end by 4 bases, with 13 bases between. From germline, CDR1 is SGDLS and CDR2 YYNGEE. The CDR3 totals 15 residues. This CDR3 reads CASSVDPQGGTEAFF. Written as DNA, the CDR3 is TGTGCCAGCAGCGTAGATCCCCAGGGCGGCACTGAAGCTTTCTTT.

The chain has TRBV24-1 and TRBJ2-2; D possibly corresponds to TRBD1 (6 bases). The CDR3 spans 14 residues. V was cut by 4 bases and J by 5 bases, with 10 bases left in between. CDR1 is KGHDR, CDR2 SFDVKD, per germline. CDR3 protein: CATSEAGVTGELFF. The CDR3 nucleotides are TGTGCCACCAGTGAGGCAGGGGTAACCGGGGAGCTGTTTTTT.

This clonotype was detected only a few times. This rearrangement joins TRBV20-1 to TRBJ2-5, with 8 positions matching TRBD2. CDR1 is DFQATT, CDR2 SNEGSKA, per germline (reference sequence). After removal of 3 bases from V and 3 bases from J, the junction contained 9 bases not matched to a gene. The CDR3 has 15 amino acids. The CDR3 bases are TGCAGTGCTAGCTTAGGACTAGCCAAAAAAGAGACCCAGTACTTC. It translates to CSASLGLAKKETQYF.

This rearrangement joins TRBV19 to TRBJ2-3, with TRBD1 matching over 7 bases. The CDR3 totals 16 residues. The germline CDR1 and CDR2 sequences are LNHDA and SQIVND (reference sequence). The CDR3 DNA follows: TGTGCGACTCAATCTCTAGAACAGGGGAACACAGATACGCAGTATTTT. Its translation is CATQSLEQGNTDTQYF.

The chain has TRBV18 and TRBJ1-5, with TRBD1 matching over 9 bases. J lost 3 bases, V lost 3 bases, and 3 bases had no gene match. Germline V gene data show CDR1 as KGHSH and CDR2 as LQKENI. The CDR3 loop spans 15 amino acids. In DNA, the CDR3 is TGTGCCAGCTCACCTGACAGGGGGGACAATCAGCCCCAGCATTTT. It encodes CASSPDRGDNQPQHF.

A word on this clonotype: Since a much larger clone is just one base distant, this may be a read error. The gene calls are TRBV28 and TRBJ2-7; D tentatively reads TRBD1 or TRBD2 (6 bases each). V lost 5 bases, J lost 1 base, and 15 bases lay in between. Germline assignment: CDR1 MDHEN and CDR2 SYDVKM. The CDR3 totals 15 residues. DNA for the CDR3: TGTGCCAGCAGTGACTCAGGGGAGGTGTCCTACGAGCAGTACTTC. It encodes CASSDSGEVSYEQYF.

This clonotype was seen many times. The chain combines TRBV7-9 with TRBJ2-2; 7 bases match TRBD2. The ends lost 5 bases at V and 2 bases at J; junction bases unmatched: 8. The CDR3 has 16 amino acids. Germline CDR1 reads SEHNR; CDR2 reads FQNEAQ (reference sequence). The CDR3 loop reads CASSVQREINTGELFF. The CDR3 DNA sequence: TGTGCCAGCAGCGTGCAGCGGGAAATAAACACCGGGGAGCTGTTTTTT.

Only a few counts were recorded for this clonotype. The rearrangement joins TRBV27 to TRBJ2-3, with a possible D match to TRBD2 (6 bases). V was trimmed by 2 bases and J by 6 bases, leaving 15 bases between them. Per germline, CDR1 MNHEY and CDR2 SMNVEV (reference sequence). The CDR3 totals 15 residues. The CDR3 sequence: CASSLLAPRLDTQYF. The CDR3 DNA reads as TGTGCCAGCAGTTTACTAGCGCCCCGGTTGGATACGCAGTATTTT.

This clonotype was detected ten times or more. V is TRBV20-1 and J is TRBJ2-1; 12 bases agree with TRBD2. CDR1 and CDR2 from the germline V gene are DFQATT and SNEGSKA (reference sequence). The CDR3 consists of 17 residues. After removal of 6 bases from V and 7 bases from J, the junction contained 16 bases not matched to a gene. This CDR3 reads CSARPPTSGRYRNEQFF. DNA for the CDR3: TGCAGTGCCCGACCTCCGACTAGCGGGAGATATAGGAATGAGCAGTTCTTC.

This clonotype occurred many times. The V call is TRBV30, the J call TRBJ2-7, with a tentative D call TRBD2 (6 bases). The CDR3 has 13 amino acids. V dropped 0 bases and J dropped 7 bases, with 13 bases sitting between them. Germline V gives CDR1 GTSNPN, CDR2 SVGIG (reference sequence). CDR3 nucleotide sequence: TGTGCCTGGAGTGTAAATCTCGCGGGAGAGCAGTACTTC. Translated: CAWSVNLAGEQYF.

This clonotype appeared a few times. The rearrangement links TRBV7-2 to TRBJ2-1, with TRBD2 matching 12 bases. Germline V gene lookup returns CDR1 SGHTA and CDR2 FQGNSA. The CDR3 length is 15 residues. V dropped 5 bases and J dropped 9; count of bases not matched to a gene: 8. The CDR3 reads CASSLRLAGEGEQFF. The CDR3 DNA is TGTGCCAGCAGCCTAAGACTAGCGGGAGAGGGTGAGCAGTTCTTC.

This chain links TRBV19 with TRBJ1-1, with 8 bases matching TRBD1. J lost 5 bases, V lost 9 bases, and 11 bases had no gene match. In germline, CDR1 is LNHDA, CDR2 SQIVND (reference sequence). The CDR3 length is 14 residues. Here the CDR3 reads CASQTQGAGTEAFF. CDR3 nucleotides: TGTGCCAGCCAAACGCAGGGGGCAGGTACTGAAGCTTTCTTT.

The chain carries TRBV2 and TRBJ2-3; 9 bases agree with TRBD2. This CDR3 comprises 17 residues. Germline loops: CDR1 SNHLY, CDR2 FYNNEI. After removal of 6 bases from V and 4 bases from J, the junction contained 14 bases not matched to a gene. The CDR3 DNA sequence: TGTGCCAGCAGCGGGACGGGCGGGAGGGCCTTTGCAGATACGCAGTATTTT. Protein: CASSGTGGRAFADTQYF.

This clonotype has a handful of counts. The V gene is TRBV9, the J gene TRBJ2-1; D is perhaps TRBD2 (6 bases). With 0 bases removed from V and 3 bases from J, the gap between germline ends came to 10 bases. This CDR3 has 15 residues. Germline lookup yields CDR1 SGDLS and CDR2 YYNGEE. Written as DNA, the CDR3 is TGTGCCAGCAGCGTAGAGGGACTGAGCTACAATGAGCAGTTCTTC. Amino acids: CASSVEGLSYNEQFF.

This clonotype was seen repeatedly, ten times or more. The chain has TRBV12-3 or TRBV12-4 and TRBJ2-3; perhaps TRBD2 as D (6 bases). CDR3 length equals 15 residues. V lost 2 bases and J lost 5, with 14 bases in between. The DNA of the CDR3 is TGTGCCAGCAGTTTATCGACTAGTTGGGTAGATACGCAGTATTTT. This gives the protein CASSLSTSWVDTQYF.